This note documents a single T cell receptor beta chain sequence. V was trimmed by 1 base and J by 5 bases, leaving 14 bases between them. The CDR3 runs to 15 residues. CDR1 and CDR2 (germline): MNHNS, SASEGT. The sample is drawn from a study of blood T cell repertoires in COVID-19. Sequencing used immunoSEQ multiplex PCR; TCRdb keeps in-frame clones, though not all of them. The data hold under 200,000 clones, with 80% observed a single time. The V and J genes are TRBV6-1 and TRBJ2-5; D possibly corresponds to TRBD1 (6 bases). This clonotype was sampled from a man between 65 and 85 years old with active or convalescent COVID-19. The specimen was peripheral blood. The CDR3 DNA reads as TGTGCCAGCAGTGAAGGGGGATCAGGGGTGGAGACCCAGTACTTC. Translation: CASSEGGSGVETQYF.